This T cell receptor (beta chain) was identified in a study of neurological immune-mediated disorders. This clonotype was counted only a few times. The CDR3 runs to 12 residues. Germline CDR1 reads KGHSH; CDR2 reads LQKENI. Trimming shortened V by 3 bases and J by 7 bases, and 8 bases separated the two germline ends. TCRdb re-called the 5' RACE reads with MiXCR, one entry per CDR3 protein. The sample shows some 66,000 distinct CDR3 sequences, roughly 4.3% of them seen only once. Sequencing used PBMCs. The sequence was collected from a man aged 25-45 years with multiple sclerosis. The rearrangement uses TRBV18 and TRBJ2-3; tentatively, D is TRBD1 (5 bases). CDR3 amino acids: CASSPTVNTQYF. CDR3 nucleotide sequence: TGTGCCAGCTCACCGACAGTAAATACGCAGTATTTT.